The present TCR beta chain was sequenced within a study of CD8 T cells in Susac syndrome. Notes on the study in general: As acknowledged by the study, its TCR sequencing and HLA analysis included a relatively small number of individuals.

The sequenced target, TCR beta, came from blood CD8+ and CD4+ T cells. The patients who served as multiple sclerosis controls were treatment-naive and had stable or active relapsing-remitting disease that fulfilled the revised McDonald criteria. Note on this clonotype: The antigen is not known.

Trimming cost V 3 bases and J 9 bases; bases outside gene matches: 8. Germline CDR1 reads MNHEY; CDR2 reads SMNVEV (reference sequence). The CDR3 consists of 14 residues. Roughly 0.45 to 1 ug RNA was reverse transcribed with random hexamers. TCRdb ran MiXCR on the immunoSEQ multiplex PCR reads and lists one entry per CDR3 protein. Of approximately 170,000 distinct CDR3 sequences in the sample, approximately 94% were seen once. This clonotype originated in a human donor with multiple sclerosis. The specimen was CD4+ T cells from PBMCs. The chain couples TRBV27 to TRBJ2-1; 7 bases are a match to TRBD2. The CDR3 DNA sequence: TGTGCCAGCAGTTTTGGTGAGGGGAGGGGTGAGCAGTTCTTC. Protein: CASSFGEGRGEQFF.